A single sample is the source of the 20 T cell receptor beta chains below, sequenced in a study of quantifying T cell responses using KT2 cells (dated by TCRdb to between 2016 and 2019). About the study as a whole: RNA was DNase-treated and reverse transcribed with TCR alpha and beta constant-region primers, mostly using SuperScript III.

Library construction relied on UMI-ligation and nested PCR. Sequencer: Illumina MiSeq. A single-stranded oligonucleotide bearing the Illumina SP2 sequence and a UMI was ligated to the 3' end of the cDNA with T4 RNA ligase 1. PCR1 was run for four to five cycles (98 degrees C for 15 s, 69 degrees C for 30 s, 72 degrees C for 40 s), and an equimolar mix of RC1.1 and RC1.2, covering TRBC1 and TRBC2, was used as the beta primer. The public reads were run again by TCRdb, first through fastp at Q25 and then through MiXCR, and only productive beta chains were kept. For every CDR3 protein sequence, its rows merge into one entry that carries the most common genes and DNA. In all, the sample holds under 35,000 distinct CDR3 sequences, and 10% of those were seen once. The top ten clones comprise more than 9.5% of the sample. The sample consisted of PBMCs spiked with cells of the T cell clone KT2. The receptors stem from a human donor.

This chain links TRBV2 with TRBJ2-1; TRBD1 matches 8 bases. This CDR3 region has 15 residues. Germline lookup yields CDR1 SNHLY and CDR2 FYNNEI. Germline trimming cut 6 bases from V and 2 bases from J; bases unmatched to any gene: 6. The CDR3 protein is CASSLLRGPYNEQFF. CDR3 in DNA: TGTGCCAGCAGCCTACTCAGGGGGCCCTACAATGAGCAGTTCTTC.

This clonotype appeared a few times. The chain combines TRBV3-1 with TRBJ2-5; no clear D. Per the germline V gene, CDR1 is LGHDT and CDR2 is YNNKEL (reference sequence). The V gene lost 0 bases and the J gene lost 4 bases, with 9 bases spanning the gap. CDR3 length: 14 amino acids. CDR3 amino acids: CASSQEGPRETQYF. The CDR3 DNA reads TGTGCCAGCAGCCAAGAAGGGCCGAGAGAGACCCAGTACTTC.

This clonotype was seen ten or more times. The CDR3 DNA reads as TGTGCCAGCAGAAACCCCCCGGGCAATCAGCCCCAGCATTTT. Translation: CASRNPPGNQPQHF. The V call is TRBV2, the J call TRBJ1-5; D gene unclear. CDR3 size: 14 residues. Germline V gene lookup returns CDR1 SNHLY and CDR2 FYNNEI. V was pared by 6 bases and J by 2 bases, with 11 bases between. The full variable domain, completed using reference TRBV2 and TRBJ1-5, is EPEVTQTPSHQVTQMGQEVILRCVPISNHLYFYWYRQILGQKVEFLVSFYNNEISEKSEIFDDQFSVERPDGSNFTLKIRSTKLEDSAMYFCASRNPPGNQPQHFGDGTRLSIL.

The rearrangement joins TRBV19 to TRBJ2-1; D gene uncertain. V lost 6 bases, J lost 1 base, and 7 bases lay in between. Germline CDR1 reads LNHDA; CDR2 reads SQIVND (reference sequence). The CDR3 totals 13 residues. The CDR3 sequence: CASRGRSYNEQFF. CDR3 nucleotides: TGTGCCAGTAGAGGCCGGTCCTACAATGAGCAGTTCTTC.

Here the CDR3 DNA reads TGTGCCAGCAGCCTCCAACGGGGGGAGACCCAGTACTTC. Its protein is CASSLQRGETQYF. V is TRBV7-2 and J is TRBJ2-5; tentatively, D is TRBD2 (6 bases). CDR1 is SGHTA and CDR2 is FQGNSA in the germline V gene. CDR3 length: 13 residues. The V end lost 5 bases, the J end lost 5 bases, and 12 bases lay between the germline ends.

This clonotype was recorded a few times. V is TRBV7-2 and J is TRBJ1-5; 9 nucleotides agree with TRBD1. Trimming took 5 bases from V and 7 from J; bases not matched to a gene: 9. The germline gives CDR1 SGHTA, CDR2 FQGNSA. The CDR3 length is 15 residues. CDR3 nucleotides: TGTGCCAGCAGCCCTCGACAGGGGGATGGCCAGCCCCAGCATTTT. Translated, it gives CASSPRQGDGQPQHF.

The V and J genes are TRBV6-6 and TRBJ2-5; 13 bases align to TRBD2. This CDR3 contains 17 residues. Germline V gives CDR1 MNHNY, CDR2 SVGAGI (reference sequence). Germline trimming cut 6 bases from V and 5 bases from J; bases unmatched to any gene: 12. The CDR3 DNA reads TGTGCCAGCAGCCGGGGGACTAGCGGGGCCACGTGGGAGACCCAGTACTTC. It encodes CASSRGTSGATWETQYF.

This chain uses TRBV3-1 with TRBJ2-4; TRBD2 might be the D (7 bases). Trimming left V 0 bases short and J 3 bases short, with 15 bases between. In germline, CDR1 is LGHDT, CDR2 YNNKEL (reference sequence). This CDR3 contains 17 residues. The CDR3 DNA sequence: TGTGCCAGCAGCCAAGAATTCGGGGGGCTGGTCAAAAACATTCAGTACTTC. This encodes CASSQEFGGLVKNIQYF.

This clonotype was recorded many times. This chain links TRBV6-1 with TRBJ1-5; no firm D call. V lost 0 bases and J lost 6, with 15 bases in between. CDR1 MNHNS and CDR2 SASEGT come from the germline V gene. The CDR3 has 16 residues. In DNA, the CDR3 is TGTGCCAGCAGTGAAGCGCTCATGAAGGGATCTCAGCCCCAGCATTTT. This translates into CASSEALMKGSQPQHF.

This clonotype was counted ten times or more. The genes are TRBV6-1 and TRBJ2-5; unclear D gene. This CDR3 is 11 amino acids long. The germline V gene encodes CDR1 MNHNS and CDR2 SASEGT. The ends were cut back, 7 bases at V and 7 bases at J, with 10 bases in the middle. Here the CDR3 reads CASTEWGTQYF. The CDR3 bases are TGTGCCAGCACCGAGTGGGGGACCCAGTACTTC.

This clonotype was recorded a few times. The J gene is TRBJ2-1, the V gene TRBV5-1; D might be TRBD1 (5 bases). V was trimmed by 6 bases and J by 14 bases, leaving 12 bases between them. Germline lookup yields CDR1 SGHRS and CDR2 YFSETQ. This CDR3 region has 10 residues. CDR3 loop: CASIQGKEFF. The CDR3 DNA sequence: TGCGCCAGCATCCAGGGAAAGGAGTTCTTC. Combining the CDR3 with reference TRBV5-1 and TRBJ2-1 gives the whole variable domain KAGVTQTPRYLIKTRGQQVTLSCSPISGHRSVSWYQQTPGQGLQFLFEYFSETQRNKGNFPGRFSGRQFSNSRSEMNVSTLELGDSALYLCASIQGKEFFGPGTRLTVL.

This clonotype was counted at least ten times. This sequence joins TRBV5-4 and TRBJ1-6, with D unresolved. Trimming shortened V by 4 bases and J by 8 bases, and 10 bases separated the two germline ends. Per the germline V gene, CDR1 is SGHNT and CDR2 is YYREEE (reference sequence). The CDR3 totals 13 residues. This CDR3 reads CASSVRLYSPLHF. In nucleotides, the CDR3 is TGTGCCAGCAGCGTCAGGCTCTATTCACCCCTCCACTTT.

By share, this clonotype ranks as medium-sized. The chain couples TRBV10-3 to TRBJ2-1, with 10 bases aligning to TRBD1. This CDR3 comprises 18 residues. V was clipped by 3 bases and J by 6 bases; unmatched bases: 14. The V gene's germline CDR1 is ENHRY and CDR2 SYGVKD. CDR3 residues: CAISDILTGTGVSNEQFF. For the CDR3, the DNA is TGTGCCATCAGTGATATATTGACCGGGACAGGGGTATCCAATGAGCAGTTCTTC.

In its sample, this clonotype was seen many times. V is TRBV20-1 and J is TRBJ2-5; perhaps TRBD2 as D (6 bases). This CDR3 comprises 15 residues. Trimming took off 2 bases at V and 5 bases at J, with 18 bases between the two ends. CDR1 DFQATT and CDR2 SNEGSKA come from the germline V gene (reference sequence). In DNA, the CDR3 is TGCAGTGCTAGACCCGGGGGAGTGCTGTTTGAGACCCAGTACTTC. Translating it yields CSARPGGVLFETQYF.

This clonotype turned up a few times. This sequence joins TRBV4-3 and TRBJ2-7, with a tentative D call TRBD2 (6 bases). The CDR3 sequence is 17 residues long. Germline assignment: CDR1 LGHNA and CDR2 YSLEER. Trimming took off 0 bases at V and 1 base at J, with 16 bases between the two ends. CDR3 sequence: CASSQEYGLSSSYEQYF. CDR3 nucleotides: TGCGCCAGCAGCCAAGAATACGGACTATCTTCGTCCTACGAGCAGTACTTC.

This clonotype has a count of ten or more. The CDR3 sequence: CASSTGTGNSPLHF. The CDR3 DNA is TGTGCCAGCTCAACCGGGACAGGGAATTCACCCCTCCACTTT. V gene TRBV18 combines with J gene TRBJ1-6, with TRBD1 matching 9 bases. V shed 5 bases and J 7 bases; nucleotides not matched to a gene: 3. Germline loops: CDR1 KGHSH, CDR2 LQKENI. This CDR3 contains 14 residues.

The sample holds many counts of this clonotype. The genes are TRBV24-1 and TRBJ1-5; maybe TRBD1 (5 bases). This CDR3 contains 14 residues. Germline CDR1 and CDR2: KGHDR and SFDVKD. Trimming removed 9 bases at V and 7 bases at J, with 18 bases between. DNA of the CDR3: TGTGCCACCGGGGGGTCGAGGGAGGGACAGCCCCAGCATTTT. Encoded protein: CATGGSREGQPQHF.

The J gene is TRBJ2-1, the V gene TRBV6-6, with D possibly being TRBD2 (6 bases). The V end was cut by 2 bases, the J end by 6 bases, with 26 bases between. The germline V gene encodes CDR1 MNHNY and CDR2 SVGAGI (reference sequence). The CDR3 covers 19 residues. CDR3 DNA sequence: TGTGCCAGCAGTTACGTTCGCTCGGAGGGTCTTGTTATGGGCAATGAGCAGTTCTTC. Its protein is CASSYVRSEGLVMGNEQFF.

This clonotype came up many times. The V gene is TRBV12-3 or TRBV12-4, the J gene TRBJ1-4; 9 bases match TRBD1. This CDR3 has 21 residues. Unmatched junction bases numbered 29, after V lost 7 bases and J lost 8 bases. The DNA for the CDR3 is TGTGCCAGCACAGGGACCCCCCCCGGGACAGGGAGATTTGTGTGGGAAGAAAAACTGTTTTTT. Encoded protein: CASTGTPPGTGRFVWEEKLFF.

This chain uses TRBV7-6 with TRBJ2-5; D not resolved. CDR1 SGHVS and CDR2 FNYEAQ come from the germline V gene. The CDR3 has 13 amino acids. Trimming cost V 5 bases and J 4 bases, with 11 bases left between them. The CDR3 loop reads CASSRLLIETQYF. In DNA form, the CDR3 reads TGTGCCAGCAGCCGGCTCCTGATAGAGACCCAGTACTTC.